Below are 12 T cell receptor beta chains sequenced from a single sample in a study of regulatory T cells in long-lasting Graves disease. Researchers made TCR beta libraries by using iRepertoire HTBI primers and running Arm-PCR on CDR3 regions. TCRdb itself ran the multiplex PCR reads through MiXCR, one entry per CDR3 protein. Seen here are a few hundred thousand distinct CDR3 sequences, approximately 18% observed once, and the top ten hold 14%. Time point given: newly diagnosed GD, antithyroid drugs for less than 3 months. The TCR library was made from RNA that had been extracted from PBMCs in TRIzol. This sample was also put to use in a study of T cells in Graves' hyperthyroidism and ophthalmopathy.

Sequenced here: peripheral blood mononuclear cells (PBMCs), sampled at new diagnosis, from a patient treated with antithyroid drugs. These TCRs come from a woman under 40 with Graves disease.

Many counts were recorded for this clonotype. This chain links TRBV13 with TRBJ2-3; D gene uncertain. The V end was cut by 0 bases, the J end by 4 bases, with 8 bases between. Germline CDR1 and CDR2: PRHDT and FYEKMQ (reference sequence). CDR3 length: 14 amino acids. The chain's CDR3 is CASSLGFGPDTQYF. The CDR3 bases are TGTGCCAGCAGCTTAGGTTTTGGGCCAGATACGCAGTATTTT.

This clonotype was observed at least ten times. The chain's CDR3 is CSAILLGRTEAFF. The CDR3 DNA reads as TGCAGTGCTATCTTGCTGGGGCGGACTGAAGCTTTCTTT. J is TRBJ1-1 and V is TRBV20-1; perhaps TRBD1 as D (5 bases). CDR1 DFQATT and CDR2 SNEGSKA come from the germline V gene (reference sequence). V lost 4 bases, J lost 5 bases, and 14 bases lay in between. The CDR3 is 13 residues long.

At least ten counts were recorded for this clonotype. The chain links TRBV7-6 to TRBJ1-6; unclear D gene. This CDR3 spans 13 amino acids. Germline V gene lookup returns CDR1 SGHVS and CDR2 FNYEAQ. The ends were cut back, 5 bases at V and 7 bases at J, with 9 bases in the middle. CDR3 region: CASSADLNSPLHF. CDR3 nucleotide sequence: TGTGCCAGCAGCGCCGACCTGAATTCACCCCTCCACTTT.

The genes are TRBV6-1 and TRBJ2-3; 7 bases align to TRBD1. With V trimmed by 7 bases and J by 1 base, 5 bases remained unmatched. Germline CDR1 is MNHNS and CDR2 is SASEGT. The CDR3 totals 14 residues. The CDR3 region has the DNA TGTGCCAGCACCTCGGGGACAGGCACAGATACGCAGTATTTT. This gives the protein CASTSGTGTDTQYF.

This clonotype appeared many times. The chain joins TRBV7-2 to TRBJ2-7; 7 nucleotides align to TRBD2. Germline V gives CDR1 SGHTA, CDR2 FQGNSA. V dropped 4 bases and J dropped 1; count of bases not matched to a gene: 4. The CDR3 contains 14 residues. CDR3 loop: CASSSSGGSYEQYF. The CDR3 bases are TGTGCCAGCAGCTCTTCGGGGGGTTCCTACGAGCAGTACTTC.

This clonotype has a handful of counts. This chain connects TRBV29-1 to TRBJ2-2; no firm D call. The CDR3 contains 13 residues. With 7 bases removed from V and 8 bases from J, the gap between germline ends came to 17 bases. Germline CDR1 reads SQVTM; CDR2 reads ANQGSEA. This CDR3 reads CSAMAPLAGELFF. The DNA of the CDR3 is TGCAGCGCTATGGCCCCTTTGGCTGGGGAGCTGTTTTTT.

The table lists this clonotype with many counts. The rearrangement uses TRBV6-5 and TRBJ2-1; 10 nucleotides match TRBD1. Trimming at V came to 3 bases and at J to 8 bases, leaving 10 bases not matched to a gene. Germline CDR1 reads MNHEY; CDR2 reads SVGAGI. The CDR3 runs to 16 residues. CDR3 protein: CASSYSPGQGRYEQFF. In nucleotides, the CDR3 is TGTGCCAGCAGTTATTCCCCGGGACAGGGGAGATATGAGCAGTTCTTC.

This clonotype showed up many times. V gene TRBV19 combines with J gene TRBJ1-1, with a possible D match to TRBD1 (6 bases). Trimming pared 3 bases from V and 0 bases from J, leaving 14 bases between. Germline V gene sequence: CDR1 LNHDA, CDR2 SQIVND (reference sequence). The CDR3 runs to 16 residues. CDR3 sequence reads: CASSIDSGAMNTEAFF. The DNA of the CDR3 is TGTGCCAGTAGTATCGACTCAGGGGCCATGAACACTGAAGCTTTCTTT.

In this sample, this clonotype turned up many times. At one end, the junction sequence differs from germline, possibly due to a read error. This chain joins TRBV5-1 and TRBJ2-1; 9 nucleotides match TRBD1. This CDR3 region has 16 residues. Germline values: CDR1 SGHRS, CDR2 YFSETQ. The CDR3 loop is CASSPGQGGSYNEQFF. CDR3 bases: TGTGCCAGCAGCCCGGGACAGGGAGGTTCCTACAATGAGCAGTTCTTC.

The chain links TRBV5-8 to TRBJ2-3; no clear D gene. With 4 bases removed from V and 6 bases from J, the gap between germline ends came to 6 bases. Germline V CDR1 and CDR2: SGHTS, YDEGEE. The length of the CDR3 is 11 residues. The DNA for the CDR3 is TGTGCCAGCAGCCGCCGGGATACGCAGTATTTT. Encoded protein: CASSRRDTQYF.

This clonotype has at least ten counts. CDR3 bases: TGTGCCAGCAGTGAAGAAATGGTGAGCTCCTACAATGAGCAGTTCTTC. Protein: CASSEEMVSSYNEQFF. The J gene is TRBJ2-1, the V gene TRBV2; D not resolved. Germline assignment: CDR1 SNHLY and CDR2 FYNNEI. This CDR3 contains 16 residues. Trimming cost V 1 base and J 0 bases, with 10 bases left between them.

This chain connects TRBV5-1 to TRBJ2-1; D gene unclear. The CDR3 is 14 residues long. The V gene lost 5 bases and the J gene lost 5 bases, with 14 bases spanning the gap. Germline CDR1 is SGHRS and CDR2 is YFSETQ. The CDR3 sequence is CASSSFGPDNEQFF. The CDR3 nucleotides read TGCGCCAGCAGTTCTTTCGGGCCCGACAATGAGCAGTTCTTC. Full variable domain (rest looked up from reference TRBV5-1 and TRBJ2-1): KAGVTQTPRYLIKTRGQQVTLSCSPISGHRSVSWYQQTPGQGLQFLFEYFSETQRNKGNFPGRFSGRQFSNSRSEMNVSTLELGDSALYLCASSSFGPDNEQFFGPGTRLTVL.